The T cell receptor (beta chain) under discussion was sequenced for a study of graft-versus-host responses after intestinal transplantation. Study outcomes and limitations: Present in recipient marrow, GvH clones included some that appeared first in ileum or blood.

The CDR3 extends over 14 amino acids. Germline V gene sequence: CDR1 SGHKS, CDR2 YYEKEE (reference sequence). V lost 1 base to trimming and J lost 3 bases, with 8 bases between them. This clone was recorded only once. Its antigen is not identified. The data were produced by immunoSEQ multiplex PCR, yet TCRdb's version contains in-frame clones alone and is incomplete. The data hold about 100,000 clones, with 91% observed a single time. The clonotype was recovered from a human donor who was the organ donor for an intestinal transplant. This chain uses TRBV5-5 with TRBJ1-5, with a tentative D call TRBD1 (6 bases). This material consisted of unstimulated CD4+ T cells sorted from spleen or lymph node cells, taken before transplant. CDR3 loop: CASSLSGDNQPQHF. CDR3 nucleotide sequence: TGTGCCAGCAGCTTGTCAGGGGACAATCAGCCCCAGCATTTT.